Listed here are 18 T cell receptor beta chains from one sample, sequenced in a study of vaccination and CD4 T cells after COVID-19. Antigens for these TCRs are unknown. Time point denoted: late sampling 161 to 241 days after vaccination in three convalescent patients. The treatment was: roughly 10-day PBMC culture with coronavirus spike peptide pools or control peptides (ViraFEST assay). Oncomine TCR Beta short-read sequencing was applied to DNA from cultured CD4+ T cells. TCRdb fed the PCR reads into MiXCR, producing one record per CDR3 protein. Of around 20,000 distinct CDR3 sequences listed, 44% are singletons. This specimen was CD4+ T cells from blood, cultured in vitro, taken about 7 months after SARS-CoV-2 vaccination. The origin of the receptors is a human donor who had recovered from COVID-19.

The chain employs TRBV6-5 and TRBJ2-3; D is possibly TRBD2 (5 bases). The CDR3 extends over 14 amino acids. Germline V CDR1 and CDR2: MNHEY, SVGAGI. Trimming cost V 4 bases and J 6 bases, with 14 bases left between them. The CDR3 loop reads CASSSRTGGDTQYF. The CDR3 DNA is TGTGCCAGCAGTTCCCGTACGGGCGGGGATACGCAGTATTTT.

This clonotype was picked up a small number of times. V gene TRBV20-1 combines with J gene TRBJ1-2, with D hard to call. The V and J ends lost 3 bases and 1 base respectively, with 9 bases between them. CDR1 is DFQATT and CDR2 is SNEGSKA in the germline V gene (reference sequence). This CDR3 has 13 amino acids. This chain's CDR3 is CSASTENNYGYTF. The CDR3 coding sequence is TGCAGTGCTAGCACTGAAAATAACTATGGCTACACCTTC.

This chain's CDR3 is CASSVRSSAKHRDTQYF. The CDR3, as DNA: TGTGCCAGCAGCGTCCGGAGTAGCGCTAAACATCGGGATACGCAGTATTTT. The chain uses TRBV7-2 and TRBJ2-3; weak D call: TRBD2 (5 bases). With 5 bases removed from V and 6 bases from J, the gap between germline ends came to 24 bases. The germline V gene encodes CDR1 SGHTA and CDR2 FQGNSA. The CDR3 consists of 17 residues.

The chain is built from TRBV11-3 and TRBJ2-7; 7 nucleotides line up with TRBD2. Germline CDR1 SGHNT, CDR2 YENEEA. The CDR3 length is 14 residues. The V gene end was trimmed by 0 bases and the J gene end by 4 bases; junction bases not matched to a gene: 3. The CDR3 region has the DNA TGTGCCAGCAGCTTAGACGGGGGGTTGTACGAGCAGTACTTC. Protein product: CASSLDGGLYEQYF.

The rearrangement uses TRBV6-1 and TRBJ2-5; 7 positions agree with TRBD1. The CDR3 is 17 amino acids. Germline CDR1 MNHNS, CDR2 SASEGT. The trim removed 2 bases at V and 4 bases at J, leaving 13 bases unmatched. The CDR3 DNA is TGTGCCAGCAGTGAAAGGGGACGGACAGGTTGGGCAGAGACCCAGTACTTC. Translation gives CASSERGRTGWAETQYF.

The chain has TRBV7-8 and TRBJ2-2, with D possibly TRBD2 on 6 matching bases. V was trimmed by 5 bases and J by 7 bases, leaving 17 bases between them. This CDR3 is 15 amino acids long. The germline gives CDR1 SGHVS, CDR2 FQNEAQ. The CDR3 is CASSPRRLEVGELFF. The CDR3 DNA sequence: TGTGCCAGCAGCCCTAGGCGACTAGAAGTCGGGGAGCTGTTTTTT.

In nucleotides, the CDR3 is TGTGCCAGCAGTGCCGACGACAGGGATTCACCCCTCCACTTT. Protein sequence: CASSADDRDSPLHF. The chain recombines TRBV12-3 or TRBV12-4 with TRBJ1-6, with 7 bases aligning to TRBD1. CDR3 length: 14 residues. With 5 bases clipped from V and 8 bases from J, the junction kept 6 bases outside the gene matches.

This clonotype has just one count. The chain is built from TRBV20-1 and TRBJ2-7, with a weak D call TRBD1 (6 bases). In germline, CDR1 is DFQATT, CDR2 SNEGSKA (reference sequence). The CDR3 consists of 14 residues. The ends were cut back, 6 bases at V and 4 bases at J, with 19 bases in the middle. The CDR3 spells CSAREGRGRYEQYF. CDR3 DNA sequence: TGCAGTGCCCGAGAGGGCAGGGGAAGGTACGAGCAGTACTTC.

J is TRBJ1-1 and V is TRBV18; 7 nucleotides agree with TRBD1. The CDR3 runs 14 residues. The V and J ends lost 1 base and 4 bases, in that order; junction bases with no gene match: 3. Germline CDR1 and CDR2: KGHSH and LQKENI. This CDR3 is CASSPREGATEAFF. Here the CDR3 DNA reads TGTGCCAGCTCACCACGGGAGGGGGCCACTGAAGCTTTCTTT. The entire variable domain, with the rest obtained from reference TRBV18 and TRBJ1-1, is as follows: NAGVMQNPRHLVRRRGQEARLRCSPMKGHSHVYWYRQLPEEGLKFMVYLQKENIIDESGMPKERFSAEFPKEGPSILRIQQVVRGDSAAYFCASSPREGATEAFFGQGTRLTVV.

The rearrangement uses TRBV7-8 and TRBJ1-2; 7 bases align to TRBD1. The CDR3 runs to 16 residues. V gave up 1 base and J gave up 5 bases; unmatched junction bases: 10. Looked up from germline, CDR1 is SGHVS and CDR2 is FQNEAQ. The CDR3 protein is CASSLVAGQHLYGYTF. The DNA of the CDR3 is TGTGCCAGCAGCTTAGTGGCGGGACAGCATCTATATGGCTACACCTTC.

The V and J genes are TRBV10-3 and TRBJ2-2; D gene unclear. There are 11 residues in the CDR3. Between the trimmed V and J ends, which lost 7 bases and 5 bases, there was a span of 5 bases. The V gene's germline CDR1 is ENHRY and CDR2 SYGVKD. CDR3 loop: CAIKQTGELFF. The CDR3 DNA reads as TGTGCCATCAAGCAGACCGGGGAGCTGTTTTTT.

The rearrangement joins TRBV7-6 to TRBJ2-7; TRBD1 agrees at 7 bases. Germline CDR1 and CDR2: SGHVS and FNYEAQ. The CDR3 totals 16 residues. J gave up 2 bases and V 5 bases, and 12 bases lay outside the gene matches. CDR3 in amino acids: CASSPTTGRTTYEQYF. DNA of the CDR3: TGTGCCAGCAGCCCAACGACAGGGCGCACCACCTACGAGCAGTACTTC.

The chain is built from TRBV6-2 or TRBV6-3 and TRBJ1-5, with TRBD1 matching over 7 bases. With 5 bases clipped from V and 3 bases from J, the junction kept 13 bases outside the gene matches. This CDR3 is 17 amino acids long. Germline V gene lookup returns CDR1 MNHEY and CDR2 SVGEGT. The CDR3 protein is CASSTYPGGADNQPQHF. For the CDR3, the DNA is TGTGCCAGCAGTACCTACCCAGGGGGGGCGGACAATCAGCCCCAGCATTTT.

J is TRBJ1-1 and V is TRBV12-3 or TRBV12-4; TRBD1 is a possible D gene (6 bases). The CDR3 contains 13 residues. The germline V and J ends were trimmed by 7 bases and 1 base, with 10 bases remaining between them. CDR3 in amino acids: CASKGGPNTEAFF. In nucleotides, the CDR3 is TGTGCCAGCAAAGGGGGGCCGAACACTGAAGCTTTCTTT.

Only a few counts were recorded for this clonotype. V and J are TRBV2 and TRBJ2-5, with TRBD1 matching over 7 bases. V gave up 7 bases and J gave up 2 bases; unmatched junction bases: 4. Germline CDR1 reads SNHLY; CDR2 reads FYNNEI. This CDR3 is 13 amino acids long. DNA of the CDR3: TGTGCCAGCAACAGGGGTCTGCAAGAGACCCAGTACTTC. Protein product: CASNRGLQETQYF.

The chain has TRBV20-1 and TRBJ1-5; 8 bases are a match to TRBD1. Germline lookup yields CDR1 DFQATT and CDR2 SNEGSKA (reference sequence). With 6 bases clipped from V and 0 bases from J, the junction kept 1 base outside the gene matches. CDR3 length: 13 amino acids. The CDR3 nucleotides read TGCAGTGCCGGGACAGGTAGCAATCAGCCCCAGCATTTT. Translating gives CSAGTGSNQPQHF.

In this sample, this clonotype turned up a few times. The rearrangement links TRBV7-3 to TRBJ2-3; weak D call: TRBD1 (6 bases). CDR3 length: 17 amino acids. Trimming cost V 2 bases and J 0 bases, with 15 bases left between them. In germline, CDR1 is SGHTA, CDR2 FQGTGA. The CDR3: CASSLGWGPSSTDTQYF. Written as DNA, the CDR3 is TGTGCCAGCAGCTTAGGGTGGGGGCCCTCTAGCACAGATACGCAGTATTTT. Together with reference TRBV7-3 and TRBJ2-3, the CDR3 gives the full variable domain: GAGVSQTPSNKVTEKGKYVELRCDPISGHTALYWYRQSLGQGPEFLIYFQGTGAADDSGLPNDRFFAVRPEGSVSTLKIQRTERGDSAVYLCASSLGWGPSSTDTQYFGPGTRLTVL.

The chain joins TRBV6-5 to TRBJ1-2, with D possibly matching TRBD1 (6 bases). V lost 3 bases and J lost 2, with 7 bases in between. CDR3 length: 13 residues. Germline V gene sequence: CDR1 MNHEY, CDR2 SVGAGI. CDR3 DNA sequence: TGTGCCAGCAGTTATGACAGGAACTATGGCTACACCTTC. It encodes CASSYDRNYGYTF.